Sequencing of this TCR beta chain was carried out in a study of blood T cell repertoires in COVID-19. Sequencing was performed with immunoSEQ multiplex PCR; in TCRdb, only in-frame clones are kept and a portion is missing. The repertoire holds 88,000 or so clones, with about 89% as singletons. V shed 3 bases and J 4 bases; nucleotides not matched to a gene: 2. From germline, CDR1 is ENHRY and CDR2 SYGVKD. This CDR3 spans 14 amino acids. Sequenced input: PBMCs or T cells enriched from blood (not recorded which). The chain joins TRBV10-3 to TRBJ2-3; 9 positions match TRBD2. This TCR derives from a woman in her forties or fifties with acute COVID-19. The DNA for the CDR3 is TGTGCCATCAGTGAAGGGACTAGCTCAGATACGCAGTATTTT. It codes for CAISEGTSSDTQYF.